The 29 T cell receptor beta chains below all came from one sample that was sequenced in a study of STAT3 mutations in large granular lymphocyte leukemia. The study, taken as a whole, reports: Every T-cell large granular lymphocyte leukemia patient had at least one immunodominant TCR beta clonotype.

The repertoire was sequenced with immunoSEQ multiplex PCR; TCRdb's copy has only in-frame clones and lacks some. The repertoire consists of about 12,000 clones, with roughly 88% occurring once and the leading ten covering about 12%. These TCRs' antigens remain unknown. The material sequenced was PBMCs. These TCRs come from a human donor with T large granular lymphocyte leukemia. Some clones in this sample may be carry-over from other donors' samples.

J is TRBJ1-5 and V is TRBV2; D is ambiguous. The CDR3 runs to 14 residues. Germline V lookup: CDR1 SNHLY, CDR2 FYNNEI. V lost 4 bases to trimming and J lost 1 base, with 8 bases between them. CDR3 nucleotide sequence: TGTGCCAGCAGTGGAGGACGGAGCAATCAGCCCCAGCATTTT. This codes for CASSGGRSNQPQHF.

The genes are TRBV7-2 and TRBJ1-2; D is ambiguous. The germline V and J ends were trimmed by 1 base and 4 bases, with 7 bases remaining between them. The CDR3 extends over 13 amino acids. Germline CDR1 reads SGHTA; CDR2 reads FQGNSA. The CDR3 DNA sequence: TGTGCCAGCAGCTTAGAAACAGTCTATGGCTACACCTTC. This gives the protein CASSLETVYGYTF. The whole variable domain, filled in from reference TRBV7-2 and TRBJ1-2, reads GAGVSQSPSNKVTEKGKDVELRCDPISGHTALYWYRQSLGQGLEFLIYFQGNSAPDKSGLPSDRFSAERTGGSVSTLTIQRTQQEDSAVYLCASSLETVYGYTFGSGTRLTVV.

The rearrangement links TRBV6-6 to TRBJ1-3, with no clear D. CDR3 length: 15 amino acids. CDR1 is MNHNY and CDR2 is SVGAGI in the germline V gene (reference sequence). V lost 5 bases and J 0 bases, leaving 11 bases between the germline ends. The DNA for the CDR3 is TGTGCCAGCAGTGACTATAGAGCCTCTGGAAACACCATATATTTT. It encodes CASSDYRASGNTIYF.

J is TRBJ2-5 and V is TRBV20-1; D uncertain. Germline CDR1 DFQATT, CDR2 SNEGSKA (reference sequence). The CDR3 extends over 11 amino acids. Trimming left V 8 bases short and J 11 bases short, with 18 bases between. DNA for the CDR3: TGCAGTAGGACGGGCCCTACGCAGCAGTACTTC. This codes for CSRTGPTQQYF.

The rearrangement joins TRBV6-5 to TRBJ1-1; unclear D gene. The CDR3 is made up of 11 amino acids. Germline-derived CDR1 and CDR2 are MNHEY and SVGAGI. The V and J ends lost 7 bases and 5 bases respectively, with 8 bases between them. CDR3 in amino acids: CASTMGTEAFF. The CDR3 DNA follows: TGTGCCAGCACCATGGGGACTGAAGCTTTCTTT.

The chain couples TRBV18 to TRBJ2-7; tentatively, D is TRBD1 (5 bases). The V and J ends lost 0 bases and 5 bases respectively, with 11 bases between them. The CDR3 runs to 14 residues. The V gene's germline CDR1 is KGHSH and CDR2 LQKENI. DNA of the CDR3: TGTGCCAGCTCACCACCCTCAGGGTACCACGAGCAGTACTTC. Residues: CASSPPSGYHEQYF. Together with reference TRBV18 and TRBJ2-7, the CDR3 gives the full variable domain: NAGVMQNPRHLVRRRGQEARLRCSPMKGHSHVYWYRQLPEEGLKFMVYLQKENIIDESGMPKERFSAEFPKEGPSILRIQQVVRGDSAAYFCASSPPSGYHEQYFGPGTRLTVT.

The V call is TRBV25-1, the J call TRBJ2-2, with 8 nucleotides matching TRBD2. CDR1 and CDR2 from the germline V gene are MGHDK and SYGVNS. This CDR3 has 16 amino acids. V gave up 5 bases and J gave up 0 bases; unmatched junction bases: 5. The CDR3 DNA follows: TGTGCCAGCAGTAGTGGAGCGGGGGCGAACACCGGGGAGCTGTTTTTT. Its protein is CASSSGAGANTGELFF.

This clone was detected once. The chain employs TRBV13 and TRBJ2-1, with 13 bases identical to TRBD2. CDR3 length equals 19 residues. The ends lost 3 bases at V and 1 base at J; junction bases unmatched: 9. The V gene's germline CDR1 is PRHDT and CDR2 FYEKMQ (reference sequence). CDR3 amino acids: CASSFPWTSGSSSYNEQFF. DNA of the CDR3: TGTGCCAGCAGCTTCCCATGGACTAGCGGGAGTTCATCCTACAATGAGCAGTTCTTC.

The chain carries TRBV28 and TRBJ1-6; 8 bases are a match to TRBD1. The germline V gene encodes CDR1 MDHEN and CDR2 SYDVKM. This CDR3 comprises 15 residues. V dropped 2 bases and J dropped 9; count of bases not matched to a gene: 6. The CDR3 protein is CASSLTQGVASPLHF. The DNA for the CDR3 is TGTGCCAGCAGTTTAACACAGGGGGTTGCTTCACCCCTCCACTTT. Full variable domain (remainder filled in from reference TRBV28 and TRBJ1-6): DVKVTQSSRYLVKRTGEKVFLECVQDMDHENMFWYRQDPGLGLRLIYFSYDVKMKEKGDIPEGYSVSREKKERFSLILESASTNQTSMYLCASSLTQGVASPLHFGNGTRLTVT.

The count of this clone is one. The J gene is TRBJ2-2, the V gene TRBV10-3; D might be TRBD1 or TRBD2, each matching 5 bases. This CDR3 region has 12 residues. Trimming took 7 bases from V and 4 from J, leaving 7 bases between them. CDR1 is ENHRY and CDR2 is SYGVKD in the germline V gene. In DNA form, the CDR3 reads TGTGCCATCAAGGGGACCACCGGGGAGCTGTTTTTT. Amino acids: CAIKGTTGELFF.

The genes are TRBV27 and TRBJ1-5; TRBD1 aligns across 8 bases. Germline V gene data show CDR1 as MNHEY and CDR2 as SMNVEV (reference sequence). J lost 7 bases, V lost 5 bases, and 7 bases had no gene match. CDR3 size: 14 residues. CDR3 DNA: TGTGCCAGCAGTCCACGACAGGGGTACCAGCCCCAGCATTTT. Translation gives CASSPRQGYQPQHF.

This sequence joins TRBV5-1 and TRBJ2-3; D gene uncertain. The CDR3 contains 20 residues. V was cut by 0 bases and J by 0 bases, with 23 bases left in between. CDR1 SGHRS and CDR2 YFSETQ come from the germline V gene. CDR3 bases: TGCGCCAGCAGCTTGGACGAAATATTCCAGTCTGTGTCTAGCACAGATACGCAGTATTTT. This codes for CASSLDEIFQSVSSTDTQYF.

This chain joins TRBV9 and TRBJ2-5; D may correspond to TRBD1 or TRBD2 (5 bases each). The germline V gene has CDR1 SGDLS and CDR2 YYNGEE. Trimming pared 0 bases from V and 1 base from J, leaving 13 bases between. This CDR3 is built from 16 residues. CDR3 coding DNA: TGTGCCAGCAGCGTAGCTGGGACCGGCGGCCAAGAGACCCAGTACTTC. Translating gives CASSVAGTGGQETQYF.

This clone was seen a single time. V usage is TRBV6-1 and J usage is TRBJ1-2, with a tentative D call TRBD1 (5 bases). Trimming took 4 bases from V and 7 from J, leaving 16 bases between them. The germline V gene encodes CDR1 MNHNS and CDR2 SASEGT. This CDR3 has 14 amino acids. CDR3 nucleotides: TGTGCCAGCAGTGCTTCAGGGCCCAGTCTTGGCTACACCTTC. This encodes CASSASGPSLGYTF.

This clone came up once. V gene TRBV6-1 combines with J gene TRBJ1-1, with 7 bases that match TRBD1. V was pared by 4 bases and J by 1 base, with 6 bases of the junction left unmatched. The germline CDR1 and CDR2 sequences are MNHNS and SASEGT. This CDR3 is 15 amino acids long. CDR3 DNA: TGTGCCAGCAGTGTTCAGGGGGTGAGGAACACTGAAGCTTTCTTT. This codes for CASSVQGVRNTEAFF.

The V gene is TRBV6-1, the J gene TRBJ1-1; D gene ambiguous. This CDR3 has 14 residues. With 9 bases removed from V and 0 bases from J, the gap between germline ends came to 14 bases. Looked up from germline, CDR1 is MNHNS and CDR2 is SASEGT. The DNA for the CDR3 is TGTGCCAGTGGTGTGTGGGCTATGAACACTGAAGCTTTCTTT. Protein: CASGVWAMNTEAFF.

This chain joins TRBV11-3 and TRBJ2-7, with D possibly matching TRBD1 (6 bases). With 5 bases removed from V and 6 bases from J, the gap between germline ends came to 17 bases. The length of the CDR3 is 14 residues. Germline V gives CDR1 SGHNT, CDR2 YENEEA. CDR3 DNA: TGTGCCAGCAGCCAACACAGTGGGACATCCGAGCAGTACTTC. This gives the protein CASSQHSGTSEQYF.

Only one count was recorded for this clone. This rearrangement joins TRBV5-1 to TRBJ1-1; D call uncertain. The CDR3 runs to 15 residues. The germline CDR1 and CDR2 sequences are SGHRS and YFSETQ. Trimming took 0 bases from V and 1 from J, leaving 10 bases between them. The CDR3 nucleotides are TGCGCCAGCAGCTTGGGGGGTTTGGGGAACACTGAAGCTTTCTTT. Residues: CASSLGGLGNTEAFF.

The CDR3: CASSMKGAKNEQFF. CDR3 DNA: TGTGCCAGCAGTATGAAGGGCGCCAAAAATGAGCAGTTCTTC. The chain is built from TRBV6-1 and TRBJ2-1, with D hard to call. The CDR3 covers 14 residues. The germline V gene encodes CDR1 MNHNS and CDR2 SASEGT. Trimming shortened V by 5 bases and J by 7 bases, and 15 bases separated the two germline ends.

The chain recombines TRBV5-4 with TRBJ2-3; 7 bases are shared with TRBD2. With V trimmed by 1 base and J by 3 bases, 2 bases remained unmatched. The CDR3 runs to 14 residues. Germline CDR1 and CDR2: SGHNT and YYREEE (reference sequence). CDR3 DNA: TGTGCCAGCAGCTTGTGGGGGGGGACAGATACGCAGTATTTT. Translation: CASSLWGGTDTQYF.

The chain employs TRBV6-6 and TRBJ2-3, with TRBD2 as a possible D gene (6 bases). The CDR3 loop spans 16 amino acids. Trimming stripped 6 bases from V and 3 bases from J, with 19 bases between. Germline V gene sequence: CDR1 MNHNY, CDR2 SVGAGI (reference sequence). Written as DNA, the CDR3 is TGTGCCAGCAGACCCCTATACCGGGGGATAACAGATACGCAGTATTTT. Its translation is CASRPLYRGITDTQYF.

This chain uses TRBV5-1 with TRBJ1-6, with D possibly being TRBD1 (5 bases). Per germline, CDR1 SGHRS and CDR2 YFSETQ. Between the trimmed V and J ends, which lost 5 bases and 5 bases, there was a span of 14 bases. This CDR3 is 15 amino acids long. In nucleotides, the CDR3 is TGCGCCAGCAGTTACCAGGGACCGGATAATTCACCCCTCCACTTT. Translating it yields CASSYQGPDNSPLHF.

The chain is built from TRBV5-6 and TRBJ1-2; tentatively, D is TRBD1 (5 bases). Germline V gene lookup returns CDR1 SGHDT and CDR2 YYEEEE. The CDR3 is 14 residues long. The V end lost 0 bases, the J end lost 5 bases, and 11 bases lay between the germline ends. CDR3 in amino acids: CASSLEARGYGYTF. The CDR3 DNA reads as TGTGCCAGCAGCTTGGAGGCGCGGGGGTATGGCTACACCTTC.

V gene TRBV7-3 combines with J gene TRBJ2-1; 12 bases fit TRBD2. Germline CDR1 and CDR2: SGHTA and FQGTGA. Unmatched junction bases numbered 8, after V lost 4 bases and J lost 10 bases. CDR3 length equals 15 residues. CDR3 amino acids: CASSSGLAGSEEQFF. The CDR3 coding sequence is TGTGCCAGCAGCTCCGGACTAGCGGGATCAGAGGAGCAGTTCTTC.

This clone has only one observation. The V call is TRBV6-5, the J call TRBJ1-5, with D maybe TRBD1 (5 bases). The CDR3 contains 16 residues. Germline loops: CDR1 MNHEY, CDR2 SVGAGI. V lost 0 bases, J lost 4 bases, and 13 bases lay in between. The CDR3, as DNA: TGTGCCAGCAGTTACTCCACCGGGACGGCGAATCAGCCCCAGCATTTT. This translates into CASSYSTGTANQPQHF.

V and J are TRBV5-6 and TRBJ2-7, with 9 positions matching TRBD1. With V trimmed by 4 bases and J by 7 bases, 9 bases remained unmatched. CDR1 and CDR2 from the germline V gene are SGHDT and YYEEEE. The CDR3 runs to 14 residues. CDR3 DNA: TGTGCCAGCAGCGCAGACAGGGGGTATGGGGAGCAGTACTTC. Protein product: CASSADRGYGEQYF.

V usage is TRBV7-2 and J usage is TRBJ2-1, with TRBD2 identical over 8 bases. Germline CDR1 and CDR2: SGHTA and FQGNSA. This CDR3 region has 14 residues. V shed 4 bases, J shed 9 bases, and the junction held 8 bases outside the gene matches. CDR3 nucleotide sequence: TGTGCCAGCAGCTCTTCAGCGGGAGTATTTGAGCAGTTCTTC. This encodes CASSSSAGVFEQFF.

V is TRBV6-6 and J is TRBJ1-1; perhaps TRBD1 as D (5 bases). CDR3 size: 16 residues. Germline V gives CDR1 MNHNY, CDR2 SVGAGI (reference sequence). Trimming shortened V by 4 bases and J by 3 bases, and 18 bases separated the two germline ends. The CDR3: CASSSSREGADTEAFF. CDR3 bases: TGTGCCAGCAGTTCCTCCCGAGAAGGGGCGGACACTGAAGCTTTCTTT.

The chain carries TRBV7-2 and TRBJ2-7, with D uncertain. V was cut by 0 bases and J by 2 bases, with 8 bases left in between. Per the germline V gene, CDR1 is SGHTA and CDR2 is FQGNSA. This CDR3 has 14 amino acids. CDR3 amino acids: CASSLAGGPYEQYF. The DNA for the CDR3 is TGTGCCAGCAGCTTAGCGGGCGGACCCTACGAGCAGTACTTC.